The source of this T cell receptor (beta chain) is a study of OX40 agonist ivuxolimab in advanced cancers. Looking at the study overall: At doses from 0.01 to 10 mg/kg, patients were given intravenous ivuxolimab every 2 weeks. Study-level results: Expansion of clones was among the lowest in partial responders at 0.1-3.0 mg/kg. Doses of 0.1 to 3.0 mg/kg were accompanied by clonal expansion of CD4+ and CD8+ blood T cells by week 6.

Details on this clone: Its target is not known.

Looked up from germline, CDR1 is SGHAT and CDR2 is FQNNGV. The V gene lost 0 bases and the J gene lost 2 bases, with 5 bases spanning the gap. This CDR3 comprises 14 residues. Data came from immunoSEQ multiplex PCR; TCRdb stores just in-frame clones and leaves some out. The data contain around 81,000 clones, about 80% of them singletons. This TCR was recovered from an adult with an advanced solid tumor such as melanoma, head and neck, liver or kidney cancer. This chain links TRBV11-2 with TRBJ2-1; D possibly corresponds to TRBD2 (5 bases). Sample: CD4+ or CD8+ T cells sorted from blood, taken in a trial of the OX40 agonist ivuxolimab. For the CDR3, the DNA is TGTGCCAGCAGCTTAGATAGCGCCTACAATGAGCAGTTCTTC. This sequence encodes CASSLDSAYNEQFF.